The clone carrying this T cell receptor (beta chain) occurred a few times. V was clipped by 4 bases and J by 6 bases; unmatched bases: 5. Germline lookup yields CDR1 GTSNPN and CDR2 SVGIG (reference sequence). This CDR3 is 13 amino acids long. Assay used: immunoSEQ multiplex PCR; TCRdb lists only in-frame clones, some missing. The sample consists of some 140,000 clones, 80% to 90% of them appearing once. This entry comes from a study of blood T cell repertoires in COVID-19. The sequenced sample consisted of peripheral blood. The rearrangement links TRBV30 to TRBJ1-5; 8 nucleotides agree with TRBD1. The receptor comes from a man in his fifties or sixties with active or convalescent COVID-19. The CDR3 DNA follows: TGTGCCTGGACAGGGGGCGCAGGTCAGCCCCAGCATTTT. It is translated as CAWTGGAGQPQHF.